The clone carrying this T cell receptor beta chain was recorded at least ten times. What it recognizes is unknown. This entry belongs to a study of T-cell reconstitution after alpha-beta-depleted transplantation in children. Study results and limitations: About two months after transplant, alpha-beta T cells reportedly came from several hundred expanded graft clones. After one year, T-cell counts and TCRbeta diversity mostly came from new T cells.

V lost 3 bases, J lost 1 base, and 7 bases lay in between. CDR3 length: 13 amino acids. Unique molecular identifiers were used to barcode this TCRbeta library. TCRdb reanalysed the PCR reads using MiXCR and keeps one entry per CDR3 protein. Of hundreds of thousands of distinct CDR3 sequences listed, around 13% are singletons. This TCR came from a girl aged 2-10 years with congenital amegakaryocytic thrombocytopenia, due to receive a stem cell transplant. The chain joins TRBV12-3 or TRBV12-4 to TRBJ2-7; no clear D gene. This material consisted of PBMCs, taken before TCRalphabeta/CD19-depleted stem cell transplant. The CDR3 loop is CASSFRPSYEQYF. CDR3 bases: TGTGCCAGCAGTTTTCGGCCTTCCTACGAGCAGTACTTC.